This TCR beta chain derives from a study of T cell responses to AZD1222 COVID-19 vaccine. Whole-study results and caveats: Rises in breadth and depth of Spike-specific TCRs came after two AZD1222 doses. Clonal diversity was possibly underestimated, and white British individuals and females predominated among donors.

Measured with immunoSEQ multiplex PCR; TCRdb has only the in-frame clones, and not every one. The table has approximately 190,000 clones, roughly 90% seen once. The sample holds one count of this clone. Its antigen is unidentified. V was cut by 6 bases and J by 4 bases, with 13 bases left in between. This CDR3 is built from 13 residues. The germline gives CDR1 LNHDA, CDR2 SQIVND (reference sequence). Specimen: peripheral blood, collected on day 0 of AZD1222 vaccination. This TCR came from an adult in good health. The chain combines TRBV19 with TRBJ2-7, with a tentative D call TRBD1 (6 bases). CDR3 nucleotides: TGTGCCAGTAGGAGGGCCCAGGGGTACGAGCAGTACTTC. As protein: CASRRAQGYEQYF.